This T cell receptor beta chain appears in the sequencing data of a study of T cell clonotyping in hematopoietic cell transplantation. Findings and limits, study-wide: Pathologically expanded recipient clonotypes increased progressively from day 30 to day 180 as diversity fell. Few recipient clonotypes overlapped donors; over 97% were de novo at given depth. No sorting was done, leaving CD4 and CD8 contributions mixed.

The protocol was immunoSEQ multiplex PCR, while the TCRdb copy is restricted to in-frame clones and leaves out a portion. The sample holds 9,500 to 15,000 clones, about half seen once. This CDR3 is built from 15 residues. The germline V gene encodes CDR1 GTSNPN and CDR2 SVGIG (reference sequence). The ends were cut back, 3 bases at V and 15 bases at J, with 27 bases in the middle. In this sample, this clone turned up a few times. Its antigen is undetermined. Sequences were obtained from peripheral blood mononuclear cells. The chain links TRBV30 to TRBJ1-3, with a possible D match to TRBD1 (5 bases). This receptor was obtained from a man in his fifties or sixties in good health. Some clones in this sample may be carry-over from other donors' samples. The CDR3 is CAWSQRGTATSQPYF. The DNA of the CDR3 is TGTGCCTGGAGCCAAAGGGGTACAGCGACGTCGCAACCATATTTT.